Detailed here is one T cell receptor beta chain. This clonotype was seen only a few times. Its specific antigen is unknown. Per-nucleotide qualities are absent, and no much larger clonotype sits a single base away. Hyperthyroidism patients were newly diagnosed, with disease duration under 2 months, and aged 18 to 65 years. The study excluded patients with uncontrolled infections, other autoimmune diseases, pregnancy or lactation. Diagnoses relied on clinical symptoms, serum thyroxine and TRAb, thyroid ultrasound and orbital computed tomography. For progressor patients, blood was drawn at the first diagnosis of hyperthyroidism, before any ophthalmopathy symptoms had appeared. PBMCs were isolated from about 9 ml of fresh peripheral blood by Ficoll-Paque density gradient centrifugation. Progressor patients were first diagnosed with Graves' hyperthyroidism and then developed ophthalmopathy during follow-up. Total RNA was extracted with Trizol reagent, and quality was checked on an Agilent 2100 Bioanalyzer.

The data are from a study of T cells in Graves' hyperthyroidism and ophthalmopathy (dated 2019 in TCRdb). About the full investigation: Peripheral blood samples were taken at the time of initial diagnosis, prior to any treatment. To identify TCR V-J signatures that set the groups apart, the researchers used a discovery cohort of 100 patients, made up of around 42 with Graves' ophthalmopathy and 57 with stable Graves' hyperthyroidism. Prospective prediction of ophthalmopathy was tested in an independent validation cohort consisting of about 20 hyperthyroidism patients and approximately 16 patients who later progressed to ophthalmopathy. The 75 to 100 discovery patients were randomly divided into training and test sets at a 7:3 ratio. In addition, the study compared T-cell repertoires in thyroid tissue and in blood from a handful of Graves' hyperthyroidism patients. Once sampling was done, hyperthyroidism patients were given methimazole at a starting dose of 30 mg daily, whereas ophthalmopathy patients were given high-dose intravenous methylprednisolone. TCR Vbeta CDR3 sequencing of around 130 peripheral blood samples (approximately 44 ophthalmopathy, 75 to 85 hyperthyroidism and some 17 progressor patients) is reported in the paper. Study-wide findings and limitations: A 13 V-J signature model separated ophthalmopathy from stable hyperthyroidism, with about 90% sensitivity and about 81% specificity in cross-validation and 80%/75% in testing. No statistical method was used to set the sample size in advance, and investigators knew the group allocation. During validation, the model predicted progression to ophthalmopathy a median of approximately six months ahead of onset, with 60% to 71% sensitivity and 72.22% specificity. Most expanded thyroid clonotypes (frequency above 0.001) were also detected in blood, a finding suggesting that blood repertoires may reflect thyroid immune responses.

The TCR beta CDR3 regions were amplified from RNA transcripts. For the first round of RT-PCR on the TCR CDR3, the HTBI primer set was used together with the Qiagen OneStep RT-PCR kit. The libraries were constructed in a second round of multiplex PCR and then size-selected and purified. Libraries were sequenced paired-end with 100 bp reads on an Illumina HiSeq2000. In the original analysis: Raw data were processed with SOAPnuke, discarding reads with adapters, uncalled bases, mean Phred below 15, or no exact constant-primer or identifier match. High-quality paired reads were merged with COPE v1.2.5, and unique nucleotide sequences were defined as clonotypes. Clonotypes were aligned to IMGT TRBV, TRBD and TRBJ reference segments using MiTCR v1.1. The analysis was restricted to V-J combinations with a frequency above 0.0001, which together covered approximately 99% of the repertoires. The TCS score was defined as F50 (clonal expansion) divided by E x V (chaos), with BLOSUM62-based TCRdist calculated between CDR3 peptides within each V-J. Welch's t-statistics and random forest reduced some 510 V-J features to 10 to 15, which were used in a naive Bayes classifier (R e1071). The public sequencing data were trimmed at Q25 with fastp and processed into clonotypes with MiXCR by TCRdb, which kept only in-frame beta chains. Rows with a matching CDR3 protein are joined into one entry that keeps the most common DNA and genes. The V and J calls shown here were made by TCRdb, not taken from the authors' results. Counted in this sample were 600,000 to 850,000 distinct CDR3 sequences; under 20% of them appeared once. The ten biggest clones cover 15% to 20% of the sample.

CDR1 LNHDA and CDR2 SQIVND are derived from the germline V gene (reference sequence). Counted from cysteine to phenylalanine, this CDR3 has 14 amino acids. Only the CDR3 portion is preserved as DNA: 42 bases, with reading frame beginning at the first base. V and J lose 4 bases and 7 bases, and a span of 14 bases separates them. The rearranged segments are TRBV19 and TRBJ1-5, with the identity of the D gene unclear. Sequenced material: blood. The sequence derives from a woman aged 50 to 60 with Graves' hyperthyroidism that later progressed to Graves' ophthalmopathy. CDR3 protein: CASSRGDTGQPQHF. The DNA sequence reads TGTGCCAGTAGTAGAGGAGACACGGGGCAGCCCCAGCATTTT.